This T cell receptor beta chain was recorded in a study of T-cell reconstitution after alpha-beta-depleted transplantation in children. TCRbeta library construction was performed incorporating unique molecular identifiers. TCRdb called the PCR reads again in MiXCR, with one record for every CDR3 protein. The sample records about 260,000 distinct CDR3 sequences, 6.5% to 10% being singletons. Trimming removed 0 bases from V and 1 base from J, with 7 bases in between. The germline V gene has CDR1 MNHEY and CDR2 SMNVEV (reference sequence). The CDR3 has 15 amino acids. At least ten counts were recorded for this clonotype.

The specimen was PBMCs, mostly from graft donor cells, collected 180 days after TCRalphabeta/CD19-depleted stem cell transplant. This chain uses TRBV27 with TRBJ2-4; D uncertain. The sequence was collected from a male patient younger than 18 who had a stem cell transplant for acute lymphoblastic leukemia, so the T cells may come from the graft donor. CDR3 in DNA: TGTGCCAGCAGTTTATCGAGGTGGGCCAAAAACATTCAGTACTTC. Protein product: CASSLSRWAKNIQYF.